This T cell receptor beta chain was sequenced during a study of Ad26.COV2.S vaccination and SARS-CoV-2 variants. The count of this clone is one. J lost 6 bases, V lost 6 bases, and 11 bases had no gene match. The CDR3 totals 14 residues. Germline lookup yields CDR1 SNHLY and CDR2 FYNNEI. The treatment is: 15 to 20 received Ad26.COV2.S at low or high dose, single or two shots; several received placebo; per-sample allocation not given. It was on day 63 after the first vaccine or placebo injection that samples were taken. Sequencing was performed with immunoSEQ multiplex PCR; in TCRdb, only in-frame clones are kept and a portion is missing. The sample yields about 420,000 clones, approximately 90% seen once.

This chain joins TRBV2 and TRBJ2-7; TRBD1 matches 7 bases. This sequence was found in a person between 18 and 59 years old who received the Ad26.COV2.S COVID-19 vaccine or a placebo. The sample was peripheral blood, taken in a trial of Ad26.COV2.S vaccine versus placebo. As DNA, the CDR3 is TGTGCCAGCAGGGAGGACAGGTGGGGCGGCGAGCAGTACTTC. Residues: CASREDRWGGEQYF.